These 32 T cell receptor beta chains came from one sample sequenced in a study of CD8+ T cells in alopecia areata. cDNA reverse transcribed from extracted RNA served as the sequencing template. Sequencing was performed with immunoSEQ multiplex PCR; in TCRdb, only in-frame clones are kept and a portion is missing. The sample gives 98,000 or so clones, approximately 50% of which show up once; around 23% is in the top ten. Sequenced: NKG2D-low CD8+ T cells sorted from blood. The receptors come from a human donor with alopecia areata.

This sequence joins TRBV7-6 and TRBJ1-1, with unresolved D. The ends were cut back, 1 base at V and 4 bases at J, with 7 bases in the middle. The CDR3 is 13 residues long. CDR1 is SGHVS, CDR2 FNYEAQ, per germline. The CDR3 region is CASSLGGSTEAFF. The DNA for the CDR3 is TGTGCCAGCAGCTTAGGTGGTAGCACTGAAGCTTTCTTT.

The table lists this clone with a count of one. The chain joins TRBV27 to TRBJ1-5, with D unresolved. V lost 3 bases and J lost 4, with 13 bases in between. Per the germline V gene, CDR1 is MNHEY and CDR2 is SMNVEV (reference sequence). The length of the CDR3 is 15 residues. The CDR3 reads CASSLVHGVNQPQHF. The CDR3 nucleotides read TGTGCCAGCAGTTTGGTACACGGGGTGAATCAGCCCCAGCATTTT.

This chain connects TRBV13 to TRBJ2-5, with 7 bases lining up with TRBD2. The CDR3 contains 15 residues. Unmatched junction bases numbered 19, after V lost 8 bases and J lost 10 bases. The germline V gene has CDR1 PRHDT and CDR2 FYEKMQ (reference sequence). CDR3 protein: CASRLESGMDRNQYF. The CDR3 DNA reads TGTGCCAGCCGCCTTGAAAGCGGGATGGATAGGAACCAGTACTTC.

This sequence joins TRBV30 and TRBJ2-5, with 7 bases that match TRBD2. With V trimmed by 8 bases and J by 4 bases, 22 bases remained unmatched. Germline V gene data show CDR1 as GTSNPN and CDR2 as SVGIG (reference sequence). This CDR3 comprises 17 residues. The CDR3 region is CASLIPTSTRGGETQYF. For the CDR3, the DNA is TGTGCCAGCCTAATCCCGACTAGCACCCGCGGGGGAGAGACCCAGTACTTC. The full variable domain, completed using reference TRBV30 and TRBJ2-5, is SQTIHQWPATLVQPVGSPLSLECTVEGTSNPNLYWYRQAAGRGLQLLFYSVGIGQISSEVPQNLSASRPQDRQFILSSKKLLLSDSGFYLCASLIPTSTRGGETQYFGPGTRLLVL.

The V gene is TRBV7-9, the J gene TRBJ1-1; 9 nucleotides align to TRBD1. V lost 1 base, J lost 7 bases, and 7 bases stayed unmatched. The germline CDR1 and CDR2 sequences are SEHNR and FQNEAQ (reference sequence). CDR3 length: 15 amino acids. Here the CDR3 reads CASSLGGDRVNEAFF. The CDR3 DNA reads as TGTGCCAGCAGCTTAGGGGGGGACAGGGTAAATGAAGCTTTCTTT.

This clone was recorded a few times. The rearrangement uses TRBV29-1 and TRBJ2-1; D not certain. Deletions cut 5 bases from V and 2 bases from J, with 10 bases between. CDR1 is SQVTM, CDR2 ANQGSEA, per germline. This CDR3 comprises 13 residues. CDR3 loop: CSVRQATYNEQFF. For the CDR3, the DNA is TGCAGCGTTCGTCAAGCCACCTACAATGAGCAGTTCTTC.

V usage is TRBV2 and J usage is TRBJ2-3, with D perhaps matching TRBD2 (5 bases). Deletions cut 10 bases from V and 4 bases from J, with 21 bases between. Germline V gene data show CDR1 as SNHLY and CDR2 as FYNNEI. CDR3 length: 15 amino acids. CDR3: CATTAPPGESDTQYF. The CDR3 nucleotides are TGTGCCACCACCGCCCCTCCCGGGGAGTCAGATACGCAGTATTTT.

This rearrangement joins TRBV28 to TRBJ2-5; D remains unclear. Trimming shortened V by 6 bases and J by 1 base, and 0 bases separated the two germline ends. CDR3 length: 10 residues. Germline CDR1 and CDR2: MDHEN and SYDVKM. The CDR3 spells CASSQETQYF. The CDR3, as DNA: TGTGCCAGCAGCCAAGAGACCCAGTACTTC. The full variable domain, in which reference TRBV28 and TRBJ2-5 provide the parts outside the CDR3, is DVKVTQSSRYLVKRTGEKVFLECVQDMDHENMFWYRQDPGLGLRLIYFSYDVKMKEKGDIPEGYSVSREKKERFSLILESASTNQTSMYLCASSQETQYFGPGTRLLVL.

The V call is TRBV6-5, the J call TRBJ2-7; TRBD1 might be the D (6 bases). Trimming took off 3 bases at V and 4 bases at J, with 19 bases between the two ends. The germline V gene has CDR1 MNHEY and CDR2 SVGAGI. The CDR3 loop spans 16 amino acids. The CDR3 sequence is CASSYGDNAFEYEQYF. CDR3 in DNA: TGTGCCAGCAGTTATGGGGACAACGCTTTTGAATACGAGCAGTACTTC.

Here the CDR3 reads CATRPQGAHEQYF. Here the CDR3 DNA reads TGTGCCACCAGGCCTCAGGGGGCCCACGAGCAGTACTTC. This chain joins TRBV15 and TRBJ2-7, with 8 bases matching TRBD1. CDR1 LNHNV and CDR2 YYDKDF come from the germline V gene (reference sequence). The CDR3 has 13 residues. With V trimmed by 6 bases and J by 5 bases, 6 bases remained unmatched. The full variable domain, completed using reference TRBV15 and TRBJ2-7, is DAMVIQNPRYQVTQFGKPVTLSCSQTLNHNVMYWYQQKSSQAPKLLFHYYDKDFNNEADTPDNFQSRRPNTSFCFLDIRSPGLGDTAMYLCATRPQGAHEQYFGPGTRLTVT.

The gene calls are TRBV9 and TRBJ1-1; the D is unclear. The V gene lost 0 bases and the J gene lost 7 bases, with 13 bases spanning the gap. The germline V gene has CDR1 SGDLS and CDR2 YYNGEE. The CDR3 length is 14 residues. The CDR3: CASSVADQPYEAFF. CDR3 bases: TGTGCCAGCAGCGTAGCAGACCAGCCTTATGAAGCTTTCTTT.

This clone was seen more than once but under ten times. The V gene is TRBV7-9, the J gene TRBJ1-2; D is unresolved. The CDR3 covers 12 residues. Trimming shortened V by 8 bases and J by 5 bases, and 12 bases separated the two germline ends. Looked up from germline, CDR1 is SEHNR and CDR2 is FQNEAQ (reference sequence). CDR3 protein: CASQKGRYGYTF. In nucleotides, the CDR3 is TGTGCCAGCCAGAAGGGCCGTTATGGCTACACCTTC.

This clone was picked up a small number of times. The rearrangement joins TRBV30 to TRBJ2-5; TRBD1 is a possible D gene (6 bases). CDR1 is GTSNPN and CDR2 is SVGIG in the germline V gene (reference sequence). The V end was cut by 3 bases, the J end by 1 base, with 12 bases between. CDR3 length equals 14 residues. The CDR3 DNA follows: TGTGCCTGGAGGCAATCAGGGGCCCAAGAGACCCAGTACTTC. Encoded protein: CAWRQSGAQETQYF.

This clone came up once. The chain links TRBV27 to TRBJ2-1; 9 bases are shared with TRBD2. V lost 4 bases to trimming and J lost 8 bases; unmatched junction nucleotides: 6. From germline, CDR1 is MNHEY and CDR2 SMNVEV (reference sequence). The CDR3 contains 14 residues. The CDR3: CASSSASGIHEQFF. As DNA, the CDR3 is TGTGCCAGCAGTTCCGCTAGCGGGATACATGAGCAGTTCTTC.

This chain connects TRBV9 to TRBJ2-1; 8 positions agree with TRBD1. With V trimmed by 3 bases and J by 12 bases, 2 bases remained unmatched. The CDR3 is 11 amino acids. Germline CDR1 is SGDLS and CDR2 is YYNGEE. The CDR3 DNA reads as TGTGCCAGCAGCGGCGGACAGGGGCAGTTCTTC. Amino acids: CASSGGQGQFF.

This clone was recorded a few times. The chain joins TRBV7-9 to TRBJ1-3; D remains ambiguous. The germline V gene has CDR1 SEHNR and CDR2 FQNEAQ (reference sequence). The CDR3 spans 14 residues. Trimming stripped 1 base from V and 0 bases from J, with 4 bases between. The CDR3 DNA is TGTGCCAGCAGCTTAGAAAGCTCTGGAAACACCATATATTTT. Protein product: CASSLESSGNTIYF.

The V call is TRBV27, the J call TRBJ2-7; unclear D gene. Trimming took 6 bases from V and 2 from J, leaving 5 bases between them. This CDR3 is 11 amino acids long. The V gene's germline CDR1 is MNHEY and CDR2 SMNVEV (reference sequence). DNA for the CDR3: TGTGCCAGCAGCTCTACCTACGAGCAGTACTTC. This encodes CASSSTYEQYF.

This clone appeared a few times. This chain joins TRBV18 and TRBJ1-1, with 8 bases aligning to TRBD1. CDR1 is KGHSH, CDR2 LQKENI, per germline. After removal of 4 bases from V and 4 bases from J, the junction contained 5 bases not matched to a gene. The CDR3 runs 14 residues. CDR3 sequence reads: CASSHTDRGTEAFF. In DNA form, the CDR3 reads TGTGCCAGCTCACATACCGACAGGGGCACTGAAGCTTTCTTT.

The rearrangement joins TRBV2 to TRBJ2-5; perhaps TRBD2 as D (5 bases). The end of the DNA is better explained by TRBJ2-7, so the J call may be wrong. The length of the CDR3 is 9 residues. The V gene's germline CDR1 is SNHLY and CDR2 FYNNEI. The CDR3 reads CARGGEQYF. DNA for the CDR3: TGTGCCAGAGGAGGCGAGCAGTACTTC.

In DNA form, the CDR3 reads TGTGCCAGCAGCCACGCTCCCTACGAGCAGTACTTC. Protein: CASSHAPYEQYF. The rearrangement joins TRBV14 to TRBJ2-7, with no clear D. From germline, CDR1 is SGHDN and CDR2 FVKESK. V lost 3 bases, J lost 2 bases, and 5 bases lay in between. This CDR3 is built from 12 residues. The full variable domain, with the rest looked up from reference TRBV14 and TRBJ2-7, is EAGVTQFPSHSVIEKGQTVTLRCDPISGHDNLYWYRRVMGKEIKFLLHFVKESKQDESGMPNNRFLAERTGGTYSTLKVQPAELEDSGVYFCASSHAPYEQYFGPGTRLTVT.

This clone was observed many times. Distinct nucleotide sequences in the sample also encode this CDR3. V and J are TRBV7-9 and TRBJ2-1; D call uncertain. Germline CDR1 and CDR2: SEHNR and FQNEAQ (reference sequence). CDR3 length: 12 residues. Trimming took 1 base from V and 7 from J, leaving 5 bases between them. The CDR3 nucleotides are TGTGCCAGCAGCTTAGTGGGTAATGAGCAGTTCTTC. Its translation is CASSLVGNEQFF. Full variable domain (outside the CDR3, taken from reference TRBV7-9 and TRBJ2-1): DTGVSQNPRHKITKRGQNVTFRCDPISEHNRLYWYRQTLGQGPEFLTYFQNEAQLEKSRLLSDRFSAERPKGSFSTLEIQRTEQGDSAMYLCASSLVGNEQFFGPGTRLTVL.

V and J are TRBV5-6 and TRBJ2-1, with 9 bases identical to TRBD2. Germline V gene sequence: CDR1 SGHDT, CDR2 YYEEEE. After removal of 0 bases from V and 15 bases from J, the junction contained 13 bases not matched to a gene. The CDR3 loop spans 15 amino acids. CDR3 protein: CASSLGLADIPKRFF. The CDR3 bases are TGTGCCAGCAGCTTGGGACTAGCGGACATACCAAAAAGGTTCTTC.

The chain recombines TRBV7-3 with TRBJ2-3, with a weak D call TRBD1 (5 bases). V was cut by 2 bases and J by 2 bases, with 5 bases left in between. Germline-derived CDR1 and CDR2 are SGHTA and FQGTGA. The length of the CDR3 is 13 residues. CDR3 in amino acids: CASSLGHTDTQYF. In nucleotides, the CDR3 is TGTGCCAGCAGCTTAGGACACACAGATACGCAGTATTTT.

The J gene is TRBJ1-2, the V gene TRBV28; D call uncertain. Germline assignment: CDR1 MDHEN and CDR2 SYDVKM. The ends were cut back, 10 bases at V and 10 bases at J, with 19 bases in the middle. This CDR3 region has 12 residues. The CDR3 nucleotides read TGTGCCATACAAAGCGGGCCGGGAGCCTACACCTTC. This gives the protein CAIQSGPGAYTF.

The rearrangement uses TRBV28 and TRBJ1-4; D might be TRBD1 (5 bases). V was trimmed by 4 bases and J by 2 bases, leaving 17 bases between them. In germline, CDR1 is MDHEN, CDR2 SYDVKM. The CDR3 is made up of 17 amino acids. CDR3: CASSSTPDSVTNEKLFF. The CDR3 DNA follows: TGTGCCAGCAGTTCAACACCAGACAGCGTTACTAATGAAAAACTGTTTTTT.

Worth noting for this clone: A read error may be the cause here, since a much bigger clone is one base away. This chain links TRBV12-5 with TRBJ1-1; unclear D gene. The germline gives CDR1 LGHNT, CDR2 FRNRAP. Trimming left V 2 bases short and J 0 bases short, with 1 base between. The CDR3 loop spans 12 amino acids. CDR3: CASGLMNTEAFF. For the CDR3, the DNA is TGTGCTAGTGGTTTGATGAACACTGAAGCTTTCTTT.

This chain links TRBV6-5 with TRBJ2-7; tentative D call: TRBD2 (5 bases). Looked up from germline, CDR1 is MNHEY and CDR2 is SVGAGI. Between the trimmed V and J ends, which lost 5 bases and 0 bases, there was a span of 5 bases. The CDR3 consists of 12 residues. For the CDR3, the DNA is TGTGCCAGCAGTCGGGACTCCTACGAGCAGTACTTC. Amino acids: CASSRDSYEQYF.

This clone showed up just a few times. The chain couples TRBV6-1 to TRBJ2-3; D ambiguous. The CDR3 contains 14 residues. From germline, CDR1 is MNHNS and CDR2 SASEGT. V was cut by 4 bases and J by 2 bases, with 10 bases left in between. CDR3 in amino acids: CASSVGRDTDTQYF. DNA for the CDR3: TGTGCCAGCAGTGTAGGACGAGACACAGATACGCAGTATTTT.

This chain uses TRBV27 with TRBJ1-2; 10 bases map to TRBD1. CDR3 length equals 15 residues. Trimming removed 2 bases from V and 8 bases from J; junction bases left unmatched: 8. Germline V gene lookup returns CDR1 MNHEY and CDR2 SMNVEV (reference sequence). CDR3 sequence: CASSLEGTGVYGYTF. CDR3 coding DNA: TGTGCCAGCAGTTTAGAGGGGACAGGGGTGTACGGCTACACCTTC.

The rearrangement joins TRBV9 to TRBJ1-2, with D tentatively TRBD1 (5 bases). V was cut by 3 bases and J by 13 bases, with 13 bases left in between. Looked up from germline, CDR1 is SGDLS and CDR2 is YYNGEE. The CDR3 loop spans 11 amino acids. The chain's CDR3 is CASSAGTSSTF. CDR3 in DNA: TGTGCCAGCAGCGCCGGGACTTCGAGCACCTTC.

CDR3 sequence: CARTSLGEAFF. Here the CDR3 DNA reads TGTGCCAGAACATCACTCGGTGAAGCTTTCTTT. The rearrangement joins TRBV2 to TRBJ1-1, with D unresolved. CDR1 is SNHLY and CDR2 is FYNNEI in the germline V gene. The V gene lost 9 bases and the J gene lost 7 bases, with 12 bases spanning the gap. There are 11 residues in the CDR3.

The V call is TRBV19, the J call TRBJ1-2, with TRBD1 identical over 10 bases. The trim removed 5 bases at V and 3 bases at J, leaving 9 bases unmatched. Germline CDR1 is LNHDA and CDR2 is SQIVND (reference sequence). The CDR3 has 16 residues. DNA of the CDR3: TGTGCCAGTAGTGACCACCGGGACAGGGGTGACTATGGCTACACCTTC. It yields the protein CASSDHRDRGDYGYTF.